The 25 T cell receptor beta chains below were found in one sample sequenced in a study of T cells in Graves' hyperthyroidism and ophthalmopathy. The source material, RNA transcripts, was used to amplify TCR beta CDR3 regions. The HTBI set primed first-round TCR CDR3 RT-PCR. TCRdb redid the calling of the multiplex PCR reads with MiXCR, one entry per CDR3 protein. The table records 350,000 to 400,000 distinct CDR3 sequences, over 15% of them present only once. The sequenced sample was blood. These receptors came from a woman aged 18-29 years with Graves' hyperthyroidism.

This clonotype was recorded many times. The CDR3 sequence is CASSARQGQNTEAFF. The CDR3 nucleotides read TGTGCCAGCAGCGCCCGACAGGGCCAGAACACTGAAGCTTTCTTT. J is TRBJ1-1 and V is TRBV6-1; 7 bases are a match to TRBD1. V lost 6 bases and J lost 1; bases outside the gene matches: 8. The CDR3 has 15 residues. Germline loops: CDR1 MNHNS, CDR2 SASEGT.

This clonotype was recorded at least ten times. CDR3 sequence reads: CATSILTGVQVGYTF. CDR3 coding DNA: TGTGCCACCAGCATTTTAACGGGGGTTCAAGTTGGCTACACCTTC. V gene TRBV15 combines with J gene TRBJ1-2; D might be TRBD1 (5 bases). The CDR3 extends over 15 amino acids. V gave up 4 bases and J gave up 7 bases, with 19 bases separating them. CDR1 is LNHNV, CDR2 YYDKDF, per germline (reference sequence).

V gene TRBV12-3 or TRBV12-4 combines with J gene TRBJ2-5, with D perhaps matching TRBD2 (5 bases). This CDR3 region has 14 residues. The V gene lost 6 bases and the J gene lost 5 bases, with 16 bases spanning the gap. CDR3 protein: CASSPPGIRETQYF. CDR3 in DNA: TGTGCCAGCAGCCCACCGGGGATCCGTGAGACCCAGTACTTC.

This clonotype occurred a few times. V and J are TRBV5-1 and TRBJ2-5; D may be TRBD1 (5 bases). The CDR3 runs to 14 residues. The V and J ends lost 3 bases and 5 bases respectively, with 14 bases between them. The germline CDR1 and CDR2 sequences are SGHRS and YFSETQ. Written as DNA, the CDR3 is TGCGCCAGCAGCTCCCGACAGAACACGGAGACCCAGTACTTC. Translated, it gives CASSSRQNTETQYF.

The gene calls are TRBV10-3 and TRBJ1-6, with a tentative D call TRBD1 (5 bases). Germline V CDR1 and CDR2: ENHRY, SYGVKD. This CDR3 spans 20 amino acids. Deletions cut 5 bases from V and 0 bases from J, with 23 bases between. CDR3 loop: CAISRGKDTFRSSYNSPLHF. The CDR3 DNA reads as TGTGCCATCAGTCGAGGGAAGGACACCTTTAGGAGCTCCTATAATTCACCCCTCCACTTT.

The chain uses TRBV19 and TRBJ1-1; a weak D match, TRBD1 (5 bases). CDR3 length equals 15 residues. The germline gives CDR1 LNHDA, CDR2 SQIVND (reference sequence). Deletions cut 6 bases from V and 1 base from J, with 15 bases between. The CDR3 sequence is CASRRDSLPNTEAFF. The CDR3 bases are TGTGCCAGTAGGCGGGACTCCTTGCCGAACACTGAAGCTTTCTTT.

This clonotype occurred many times. The V call is TRBV7-8, the J call TRBJ2-7, with TRBD1 matching over 10 bases. The CDR3 contains 14 residues. V trimming: 3 bases; J trimming: 5 bases; junction bases outside the gene matches: 4. CDR1 SGHVS and CDR2 FQNEAQ come from the germline V gene. CDR3 DNA: TGTGCCAGCAGCTTCCGGGACAGGGGCCACGAGCAGTACTTC. It codes for CASSFRDRGHEQYF.

This clonotype has only a few counts. One end of the junction is discordant with germline, which a read error may explain. This chain connects TRBV12-3 or TRBV12-4 to TRBJ2-3, with 11 bases aligning to TRBD2. This CDR3 region has 15 residues. The CDR3 here is CASSVAGGATDTQYF. CDR3 DNA: TGTGCCAGCAGTGTAGCGGGGGGGGCCACAGATACGCAGTATTTT.

The chain is built from TRBV6-1 and TRBJ2-2; D may be TRBD2 (6 bases). V was trimmed by 7 bases and J by 8 bases, leaving 14 bases between them. Per the germline V gene, CDR1 is MNHNS and CDR2 is SASEGT. CDR3 length: 13 amino acids. Here the CDR3 DNA reads TGTGCCAGCATAGGAGGGGATGTAGGGGAGCTGTTTTTT. Encoded protein: CASIGGDVGELFF.

The chain joins TRBV6-1 to TRBJ2-7; D is tentatively TRBD1 or TRBD2 (5 bases each). In germline, CDR1 is MNHNS, CDR2 SASEGT. The CDR3 is made up of 11 amino acids. Trimming removed 7 bases from V and 6 bases from J, with 10 bases in between. Here the CDR3 reads CASTLGGEQYF. The CDR3 bases are TGTGCCAGCACCCTTGGGGGCGAGCAGTACTTC.

Many counts were recorded for this clonotype. The chain uses TRBV29-1 and TRBJ1-5, with D possibly TRBD1 on 5 matching bases. CDR1 and CDR2 from the germline V gene are SQVTM and ANQGSEA. The germline V and J ends were trimmed by 4 bases and 5 bases, with 9 bases remaining between them. The CDR3 covers 12 residues. The CDR3 DNA follows: TGCAGCGTTGGAACACAGGATCAGCCCCAGCATTTT. This gives the protein CSVGTQDQPQHF.

This clonotype was seen more than once but under ten times. The gene calls are TRBV5-1 and TRBJ2-7; TRBD2 matches at 8 bases. Per germline, CDR1 SGHRS and CDR2 YFSETQ. Losses at the gene ends were 3 bases for V and 5 bases for J; bases not matched to a gene: 4. The CDR3 extends over 13 amino acids. The CDR3 loop is CASSSGTSNEQYF. The DNA for the CDR3 is TGCGCCAGCAGCTCCGGGACTAGTAACGAGCAGTACTTC. The variable domain in full, completed from reference TRBV5-1 and TRBJ2-7, reads KAGVTQTPRYLIKTRGQQVTLSCSPISGHRSVSWYQQTPGQGLQFLFEYFSETQRNKGNFPGRFSGRQFSNSRSEMNVSTLELGDSALYLCASSSGTSNEQYFGPGTRLTVT.

The sample holds many counts of this clonotype. The rearrangement links TRBV6-1 to TRBJ2-7; TRBD1 is a possible D gene (5 bases). CDR1 MNHNS and CDR2 SASEGT come from the germline V gene. The CDR3 contains 13 residues. With 4 bases removed from V and 7 bases from J, the gap between germline ends came to 14 bases. The CDR3 sequence: CASSASGRAEQYF. CDR3 coding DNA: TGTGCCAGCAGTGCCTCGGGCAGGGCAGAGCAGTACTTC.

This clonotype has a count of ten or more. The chain has TRBV5-1 and TRBJ1-2, with D possibly being TRBD1 (6 bases). The CDR3 loop spans 13 amino acids. Trimming stripped 7 bases from V and 4 bases from J, with 14 bases between. Per the germline V gene, CDR1 is SGHRS and CDR2 is YFSETQ. The CDR3 region is CASEPGDGYGYTF. CDR3 coding DNA: TGCGCCAGCGAGCCAGGGGACGGCTATGGCTACACCTTC.

There are many counts of this clonotype. The chain recombines TRBV5-1 with TRBJ1-2, with 7 bases aligning to TRBD1. The CDR3 contains 14 residues. V shed 3 bases and J 4 bases; nucleotides not matched to a gene: 6. Germline V gene sequence: CDR1 SGHRS, CDR2 YFSETQ. The CDR3 spells CASSWGAGGYGYTF. The CDR3 bases are TGCGCCAGCAGCTGGGGTGCAGGGGGCTATGGCTACACCTTC.

In its sample, this clonotype was seen many times. The chain carries TRBV7-2 and TRBJ2-7; D could derive from TRBD1 or TRBD2 (6 bases each). Trimming removed 3 bases at V and 7 bases at J, with 10 bases between. Germline V CDR1 and CDR2: SGHTA, FQGNSA. This CDR3 has 12 residues. CDR3 in DNA: TGTGCCAGCAGCTTCCAAGGGGGGGAGCAGTACTTC. It translates to CASSFQGGEQYF.

This clonotype was counted ten times or more. This CDR3 is CASSLVAGENTGELFF. The CDR3 DNA is TGCGCCAGCAGCTTGGTGGCAGGGGAGAACACCGGGGAGCTGTTTTTT. This sequence joins TRBV5-1 and TRBJ2-2; possible D gene TRBD1, 6 bases. Trimming pared 0 bases from V and 1 base from J, leaving 10 bases between. CDR1 and CDR2 (germline): SGHRS, YFSETQ. The CDR3 runs to 16 residues.

This clonotype was seen many times. The V and J genes are TRBV25-1 and TRBJ1-1; perhaps TRBD1 as D (5 bases). The CDR3 is 12 residues long. With 2 bases removed from V and 7 bases from J, the gap between germline ends came to 8 bases. The germline CDR1 and CDR2 sequences are MGHDK and SYGVNS. CDR3 bases: TGTGCCAGCAGTGAACGGGGCGATGAAGCTTTCTTT. As protein: CASSERGDEAFF.

This clonotype appeared many times. J is TRBJ1-2 and V is TRBV27; a weak D match, TRBD1 (6 bases). Germline CDR1 MNHEY, CDR2 SMNVEV (reference sequence). Deletions cut 3 bases from V and 8 bases from J, with 16 bases between. The CDR3 is 14 residues long. In DNA, the CDR3 is TGTGCCAGCAGTTTCTTCCGGGACACCGGGGGCTACACCTTC. Its translation is CASSFFRDTGGYTF.

This clonotype was counted a few times. The genes are TRBV11-1 and TRBJ1-2; TRBD1 is a possible D gene (5 bases). The CDR3 totals 19 residues. V dropped 2 bases and J dropped 4 bases, with 26 bases sitting between them. Germline CDR1 is SGHAT and CDR2 is FQDESV (reference sequence). The CDR3 region is CASSLNPGLQYSQGYGYTF. In nucleotides, the CDR3 is TGTGCCAGCAGCTTAAATCCGGGACTTCAATACTCCCAGGGCTATGGCTACACCTTC. Full variable domain (outside the CDR3, taken from reference TRBV11-1 and TRBJ1-2): EAEVAQSPRYKITEKSQAVAFWCDPISGHATLYWYRQILGQGPELLVQFQDESVVDDSQLPKDRFSAERLKGVDSTLKIQPAELGDSAMYLCASSLNPGLQYSQGYGYTFGSGTRLTVV.

The table lists this clonotype with many counts. The chain links TRBV12-3 or TRBV12-4 to TRBJ1-1; D ambiguous. There are 13 residues in the CDR3. Trimming left V 11 bases short and J 6 bases short, with 19 bases between. The DNA of the CDR3 is TGTGCCTGTTGCCGAGACGTTCCTTCTGAAGCTTTCTTT. This encodes CACCRDVPSEAFF.

There are many counts of this clonotype. V is TRBV15 and J is TRBJ1-2; D unclear. Germline CDR1 is LNHNV and CDR2 is YYDKDF (reference sequence). Trimming cost V 3 bases and J 8 bases, with 7 bases left between them. The CDR3 is 11 residues long. The CDR3 region is CATSSVIGYTF. As DNA, the CDR3 is TGTGCCACCAGCAGCGTTATCGGCTACACCTTC.

This clonotype appeared many times. The V gene is TRBV6-1, the J gene TRBJ1-2; a weak D match, TRBD1 (5 bases). This CDR3 has 13 amino acids. Deletions cut 2 bases from V and 6 bases from J, with 10 bases between. Per germline, CDR1 MNHNS and CDR2 SASEGT. CDR3 sequence: CASSERRVDGYTF. CDR3 sequence (DNA): TGTGCCAGCAGTGAACGCAGGGTCGATGGCTACACCTTC.

This clonotype was observed at least ten times. The chain uses TRBV28 and TRBJ2-2; D gene ambiguous. Germline lookup yields CDR1 MDHEN and CDR2 SYDVKM. Trimming pared 6 bases from V and 6 bases from J, leaving 5 bases between. CDR3 length equals 11 residues. The CDR3 protein is CASRESGELFF. For the CDR3, the DNA is TGTGCCAGCAGGGAGTCCGGGGAGCTGTTTTTT.

This clonotype was picked up many times. V usage is TRBV5-1 and J usage is TRBJ1-2, with D uncertain. This CDR3 spans 18 amino acids. Germline V gene sequence: CDR1 SGHRS, CDR2 YFSETQ. V lost 0 bases and J 0 bases, leaving 18 bases between the germline ends. The CDR3 loop reads CASSLVNFTSRTNYGYTF. The CDR3 nucleotides read TGCGCCAGCAGCTTGGTTAATTTTACAAGCCGAACTAACTATGGCTACACCTTC.